Listed below are T cell receptor beta chains from one sample, sequenced in a study of cytotoxic CD8 clonotypes in ibrutinib-treated CLL. The protocol was immunoSEQ multiplex PCR, while the TCRdb copy is restricted to in-frame clones and leaves out a portion. The sample yields nearly 300,000 clones, 60% to 80% seen once. The specimen comprised PBMCs, sampled at disease progression, from a patient treated with ibrutinib. The receptors derive from a human donor with chronic lymphocytic leukemia. The CDR3 runs from the conserved cysteine through the conserved F or W. A D gene is named only where the DNA matches it firmly. Part of the rows lack a size; the others show once, few, many or a class for expanded clones.

abundance	d_gene	v_gene	j_gene	CDR3aa	CDR3nt
.	TRBD2	TRBV4-1	TRBJ2-7	CASSQGVGREASYEQYF	TGCGCCAGCAGCCAAGGTGTTGGGCGGGAGGCGTCCTACGAGCAGTACTTC
.	TRBD1	TRBV10-3	TRBJ1-2	CAISEAGQDGYTF	TGTGCCATCAGTGAGGCCGGACAGGATGGCTACACCTTC
.	.	TRBV10-2	TRBJ1-2	CASSTQGTANYGYTF	TGCGCCAGCAGTACACAGGGTACAGCTAACTATGGCTACACCTTC
.	.	TRBV28	TRBJ2-1	CASSFLSRGPAPYNEQFF	TGTGCCAGCAGTTTCCTGTCTCGCGGGCCCGCACCTTACAATGAGCAGTTCTTC
.	TRBD1	TRBV13	TRBJ2-7	CASSLRQGAYEQYF	TGTGCCAGCAGCTTACGACAGGGTGCCTACGAGCAGTACTTC
few	.	TRBV9	TRBJ2-6	CASSVGIPGTGANVLTF	TGTGCCAGCAGCGTAGGGATCCCAGGGACTGGGGCCAACGTCCTGACTTTC
.	.	TRBV10-3	TRBJ1-2	CAISVEGYYGYTF	TGTGCCATCAGTGTTGAGGGCTACTATGGCTACACCTTC
.	.	TRBV5-1	TRBJ2-2	CASSLGQITGELFF	TGCGCCAGCAGCTTGGGTCAGATCACCGGGGAGCTGTTTTTT
.	TRBD2	TRBV6-5	TRBJ2-3	CASRASGRISDTQYF	TGTGCCAGCAGAGCCAGCGGGAGAATATCAGATACGCAGTATTTT
.	TRBD1	TRBV28	TRBJ1-2	CASTPRGWTGGNYGYTF	TGTGCCAGCACCCCCCGGGGATGGACAGGGGGGAACTATGGCTACACCTTC
.	.	TRBV5-1	TRBJ1-2	CASSLPGGGYTF	TGCGCCAGCAGCTTGCCAGGTGGAGGCTACACCTTC
few	.	TRBV6-5	TRBJ2-7	CASTPRQLPYEQYF	TGTGCCAGCACTCCCCGACAGCTTCCCTACGAGCAGTACTTC
.	.	TRBV7-2	TRBJ1-1	CASSLATVRTEAFF	TGTGCCAGCAGCTTAGCGACAGTAAGAACTGAAGCTTTCTTT
.	TRBD2	TRBV5-4	TRBJ2-1	CASSSQRGSYNEQFF	TGTGCCAGCAGCTCGCAGCGGGGTTCCTACAATGAGCAGTTCTTC
.	.	TRBV29-1	TRBJ1-1	CSVAVTVNTEAFF	TGCAGCGTTGCGGTCACCGTTAACACTGAAGCTTTCTTT
.	.	TRBV5-6	TRBJ1-1	CASSFLQGWAEAFF	TGTGCCAGCAGCTTTCTCCAGGGCTGGGCTGAAGCTTTCTTT
.	TRBD2	TRBV5-1	TRBJ2-7	CASSPEGLAEEQYF	TGCGCCAGCAGCCCCGAGGGACTAGCGGAGGAGCAGTACTTC
.	TRBD1	TRBV7-6	TRBJ2-7	CASSDDRGGSYEQYF	TGTGCCAGCAGCGACGACAGGGGGGGATCCTACGAGCAGTACTTC
.	TRBD2	TRBV5-6	TRBJ2-1	CASSLAGLAGGPNEQFF	TGTGCCAGCAGCTTGGCGGGACTAGCGGGAGGGCCCAATGAGCAGTTCTTC
.	TRBD1	TRBV19	TRBJ2-3	CASSRDRVKDTQYF	TGTGCCAGTAGTAGGGACAGGGTGAAAGATACGCAGTATTTT
few	.	TRBV5-1	TRBJ1-2	CASSLNWGPGGYTF	TGCGCCAGCAGCTTGAATTGGGGGCCAGGAGGCTACACCTTC
.	TRBD1	TRBV9	TRBJ1-2	CASSSYRGDYGYTF	TGTGCCAGCAGCTCCTACAGGGGGGACTATGGCTACACCTTC
.	TRBD2	TRBV29-1	TRBJ2-3	CSVDGLRLAAITDTQYF	TGCAGCGTTGACGGGTTGCGACTAGCGGCCATCACAGATACGCAGTATTTT
.	TRBD2	TRBV18	TRBJ2-1	CASSPFWQRGPRRWQFF	TGTGCCAGCTCACCATTTTGGCAGCGGGGCCCAAGAAGGTGGCAGTTCTTC
.	.	TRBV15	TRBJ2-7	CATSREGRGGYEQYF	TGTGCCACCAGCAGAGAGGGCAGGGGTGGTTACGAGCAGTACTTC
.	TRBD1	TRBV7-2	TRBJ1-6	CASSPSRDRRNSPLHF	TGTGCCAGCAGCCCGAGTAGGGACAGGAGAAATTCACCCCTCCACTTT
.	.	TRBV19	TRBJ2-3	CASTRDQSTDTQYF	TGTGCCAGTACCAGGGACCAGAGCACAGATACGCAGTATTTT
few	.	TRBV29-1	TRBJ1-1	CSVDRGTEAFF	TGCAGCGTTGACAGGGGAACTGAAGCTTTCTTT
.	TRBD2	TRBV4-1	TRBJ2-5	CASSQDWTSANLQETQYF	TGCGCCAGCAGCCAAGATTGGACTAGCGCAAACCTCCAAGAGACCCAGTACTTC
.	TRBD1	TRBV27	TRBJ2-5	CASSLSPQGQGLETQYF	TGTGCCAGCAGTTTATCGCCCCAGGGACAGGGATTAGAGACCCAGTACTTC
.	TRBD1	TRBV19	TRBJ1-6	CASSEQGAGNSPLHF	TGTGCCAGTAGTGAACAGGGGGCGGGGAATTCACCCCTCCACTTT
.	.	TRBV27	TRBJ2-2	CASSSQTGVTGELFF	TGTGCCAGCAGTTCACAGACGGGGGTCACCGGGGAGCTGTTTTTT
once	.	TRBV7-2	TRBJ2-1	CASSYFRDFYNEQFF	TGTGCCAGCAGCTATTTCCGGGACTTCTACAATGAGCAGTTCTTC
.	.	TRBV11-2	TRBJ2-7	CASSLVLQEQYF	TGTGCCAGCAGCTTAGTTTTGCAGGAGCAGTACTTC
.	.	TRBV5-8	TRBJ1-5	CASSLGQPQHF	TGTGCCAGCAGCTTGGGGCAGCCCCAGCATTTT
.	TRBD2	TRBV5-1	TRBJ2-7	CASSFTSGGYEQYF	TGCGCCAGCAGCTTCACTAGCGGGGGTTACGAGCAGTACTTC
few	.	TRBV5-1	TRBJ2-1	CASPLYSEQFF	TGCGCCAGCCCTCTCTACAGTGAGCAGTTCTTC
once	TRBD1	TRBV5-5	TRBJ2-1	CASSLAFGQGSAYYNEQFF	TGTGCCAGCAGCTTGGCCTTCGGACAGGGGTCGGCCTACTACAATGAGCAGTTCTTC
.	.	TRBV7-3	TRBJ2-5	CASSLGFGETQYF	TGTGCCAGCAGCTTGGGTTTCGGAGAGACCCAGTACTTC
few	TRBD2	TRBV5-6	TRBJ2-2	CASSLEVLAGANTGELFF	TGTGCCAGCAGCTTGGAGGTTCTAGCGGGAGCGAACACCGGGGAGCTGTTTTTT
.	.	TRBV25-1	TRBJ2-1	CASSVIRDVYNEQFF	TGTGCCAGCAGTGTAATTCGGGACGTATACAATGAGCAGTTCTTC
.	TRBD1	TRBV7-9	TRBJ2-1	CASSPWDRGPYNEQFF	TGTGCCAGCAGCCCCTGGGACAGGGGCCCCTACAATGAGCAGTTCTTC
.	.	TRBV4-1	TRBJ1-4	CASSRRAFEEKLFF	TGCGCCAGCAGCCGGAGGGCCTTCGAAGAAAAACTGTTTTTT
.	.	TRBV29-1	TRBJ2-7	CSVLYGTSYEQYF	TGCAGCGTGCTATATGGGACTTCTTACGAGCAGTACTTC
.	TRBD1	TRBV6-6	TRBJ2-1	CASSQTQGAWLFF	TGTGCCAGCAGCCAAACACAGGGGGCCTGGCTGTTCTTC
.	.	TRBV6-1	TRBJ1-5	CASHTGQPQHF	TGTGCCAGCCACACGGGTCAGCCCCAGCATTTT
once	.	TRBV28	TRBJ1-1	CASRVQGWSTEAFF	TGTGCCAGCAGAGTTCAGGGCTGGAGCACTGAAGCTTTCTTT
.	TRBD1	TRBV7-4	TRBJ1-5	CASSRTGGGQPQHF	TGTGCCAGCAGTCGGACAGGGGGAGGTCAGCCCCAGCATTTT
.	.	TRBV27	TRBJ2-1	CASSSQLSRYSYNEQFF	TGTGCCAGCAGCTCGCAGCTCTCTAGATACTCCTACAATGAGCAGTTCTTC
.	TRBD1	TRBV11-2	TRBJ1-1	CASSYRKGQGVYRRTEAFF	TGTGCCAGCAGCTACCGAAAGGGACAGGGGGTATACCGCCGCACTGAAGCTTTCTTT
.	TRBD1	TRBV7-3	TRBJ2-5	CASSSPHPPGGTSQETQYF	TGTGCCAGCAGCTCACCCCACCCTCCAGGGGGCACATCCCAAGAGACCCAGTACTTC
few	.	TRBV9	TRBJ1-3	CASSPFDSSGNTIYF	TGTGCCAGCAGCCCCTTTGACAGCTCTGGAAACACCATATATTTT
.	TRBD1	TRBV11-3	TRBJ2-3	CASSPGQGTDTQYF	TGTGCCAGCAGCCCTGGACAGGGCACAGATACGCAGTATTTT
.	TRBD1	TRBV29-1	TRBJ1-2	CSVTGTGGAEGYTF	TGCAGCGTAACCGGGACAGGGGGCGCCGAGGGCTACACCTTC
.	.	TRBV28	TRBJ2-2	CASRNSAGVAVGELFF	TGTGCCAGCAGAAATTCCGCCGGGGTCGCGGTCGGGGAGCTGTTTTTT
.	.	TRBV10-3	TRBJ2-7	CAISVESSYEQYF	TGTGCCATCAGTGTTGAGAGTTCCTACGAGCAGTACTTC
.	.	TRBV28	TRBJ1-5	CASSLRQGGRRVQPQHF	TGTGCCAGCAGTTTACGTCAGGGAGGGAGAAGGGTACAGCCCCAGCATTTT
.	TRBD2	TRBV19	TRBJ2-5	CASSVGLAGRSETQYF	TGTGCCAGTAGTGTCGGTCTAGCGGGGAGGTCAGAGACCCAGTACTTC
.	TRBD1	TRBV4-3	TRBJ1-1	CASSQTGTGGTEAFF	TGCGCCAGCAGCCAGACCGGGACAGGGGGTACTGAAGCTTTCTTT